This TCR beta chain originates from a study of Ad26.COV2.S vaccination and SARS-CoV-2 variants. This CDR3 has 14 residues. Germline CDR1 MGHRA, CDR2 YSYEKL. Deletions cut 3 bases from V and 2 bases from J, with 7 bases between. Treatment noted: some 20 received Ad26.COV2.S at low or high dose, single or two shots; 5 received placebo; per-sample allocation not given. Following the first vaccine or placebo injection, samples were taken on day 63. Generated by immunoSEQ multiplex PCR, the TCRdb table keeps only in-frame clones and is missing some. In the table there are about 430,000 clones, over 75% of which are singletons.

The V call is TRBV4-1, the J call TRBJ1-4, with D unresolved. This sample comprised peripheral blood, obtained in a trial of Ad26.COV2.S vaccine versus placebo. The clonotype was recovered from a person aged 18-60 years who received the Ad26.COV2.S COVID-19 vaccine or a placebo. The CDR3 DNA is TGCGCCAGCAGCCAGGAGTTTACTAATGAAAAACTGTTTTTT. It encodes CASSQEFTNEKLFF.